This T cell receptor (beta chain) was sequenced during a study of response to subunit inactivated influenza vaccine. Comment on this clonotype: Its antigen is unknown.

CDR1 and CDR2 (germline): SQVTM, ANQGSEA. Unmatched junction bases numbered 2, after V lost 5 bases and J lost 0 bases. The CDR3 has 14 residues. Study-wide results and caveats: Each seasonal flu vaccination may recruit only limited new T cells, authors suggested.

TCRdb independently ran MiXCR on the RT-PCR reads; one entry per CDR3 protein. The sample holds about 800,000 distinct CDR3 sequences; around 20% are singletons and the top ten take 10% to 13%. The TCR was taken from a man aged 50 or older who received an inactivated influenza vaccine. Sequencing used PBMCs from blood, obtained roughly 5 days after vaccination. The chain links TRBV29-1 to TRBJ2-2, with TRBD2 matching over 8 bases. The chain's CDR3 is CSVSLAANTGELFF. The DNA for the CDR3 is TGCAGCGTTTCACTAGCGGCGAACACCGGGGAGCTGTTTTTT.